This T cell receptor beta chain derives from a study of blood T cells in healthy people across ages. Study findings and constraints: Roughly linear age-related decline in beta diversity appeared, significant by age 40. Strong correlation was found linking TCR beta diversity to naive T cell percentage. Higher diversity and more naive CD4+ cells were features of long-lived donors, compared to aged donors.

The use of a sample-barcoded 5' primer and a J-beta primer mix characterized a second PCR of 7 to 11 cycles. TCRdb re-called the 5' RACE reads with MiXCR, one entry per CDR3 protein. The sample lists over a million distinct CDR3 sequences; roughly 45% were seen once. A note on this clonotype: As yet, its antigen is unknown. A much larger clone lies a single base off, so this may be a read error.

CDR3 length equals 15 residues. Germline CDR1 SGHTA, CDR2 FQGNSA. Each donor had ten milliliters of peripheral blood drawn. The receptor comes from a woman aged 18-29 years in good health. The gene calls are TRBV7-2 and TRBJ2-1; D remains unclear. The J call is doubtful: the DNA matches TRBJ2-7 better. Sequencing was performed on blood. For the CDR3, the DNA is TGTGCCAGCAGCTTAGTAGGCAACTCCTACAATGAGCAGTACTTC. Amino acid sequence: CASSLVGNSYNEQYF.